The 18 T cell receptor beta chains listed next were all sequenced from one sample in a study of CD8+ T cells in alopecia areata listed by TCRdb under 2018. The library was made by the immunoSEQ multiplex PCR assay. For TCR sequencing, RNA was extracted from every sample and reverse transcribed into cDNA to serve as template. Entries here come from immuneACCESS through TCRdb and include only in-frame sequences with V and J called. Some clones fail to appear in such tables; in the studies checked, an unresolved V gene covers under half of the shortfall, and the cause of the remainder is unknown. Within this sample are about 150,000 clones, with about 51% of them counted one time only. Clones ranked in the top ten supply less than 20% of the sample. Sample time point, as interpreted from the label and publication: baseline before oral tofacitinib. The source was CD8+ T cells sorted from blood, collected at week 0. The receptors derive from a human donor with alopecia areata.

This clone was counted only a few times. The rearrangement links TRBV15 to TRBJ2-7, with D unresolved. There are 14 residues in the CDR3. Germline CDR1 and CDR2: LNHNV and YYDKDF (reference sequence). The V end was cut by 5 bases, the J end by 3 bases, with 14 bases between. The CDR3 reads CATSDDPRNYEQYF. CDR3 nucleotide sequence: TGTGCCACCAGCGACGACCCACGGAACTACGAGCAGTACTTC.

J is TRBJ2-5 and V is TRBV6-5, with D possibly TRBD1 on 6 matching bases. This CDR3 is built from 15 residues. Per the germline V gene, CDR1 is MNHEY and CDR2 is SVGAGI. Trimming pared 7 bases from V and 4 bases from J, leaving 19 bases between. CDR3 sequence (DNA): TGTGCCAGCAAAGTACAGGGTGATGGGGGAGAGACCCAGTACTTC. This encodes CASKVQGDGGETQYF.

V usage is TRBV30 and J usage is TRBJ2-5; TRBD2 matches at 9 bases. Germline V gene data show CDR1 as GTSNPN and CDR2 as SVGIG (reference sequence). The V and J ends lost 1 base and 4 bases, in that order; junction bases with no gene match: 4. The CDR3 loop spans 14 amino acids. The CDR3 coding sequence is TGTGCCTGGAGTGGGCGGGGGGGCCGAGAGACCCAGTACTTC. Residues: CAWSGRGGRETQYF. The whole variable domain, filled in from reference TRBV30 and TRBJ2-5, reads SQTIHQWPATLVQPVGSPLSLECTVEGTSNPNLYWYRQAAGRGLQLLFYSVGIGQISSEVPQNLSASRPQDRQFILSSKKLLLSDSGFYLCAWSGRGGRETQYFGPGTRLLVL.

The chain employs TRBV5-6 and TRBJ1-1, with D unresolved. This CDR3 has 13 amino acids. The germline gives CDR1 SGHDT, CDR2 YYEEEE. The V end lost 5 bases, the J end lost 6 bases, and 14 bases lay between the germline ends. The CDR3 here is CASSAAAGPEAFF. DNA of the CDR3: TGTGCCAGCAGTGCGGCCGCGGGCCCTGAAGCTTTCTTT.

The CDR3 loop is CASSLQGGSYEQYF. DNA for the CDR3: TGTGCCAGCAGCCTCCAGGGGGGATCCTACGAGCAGTACTTC. V gene TRBV7-7 combines with J gene TRBJ2-7, with D tentatively TRBD1 (7 bases). Germline V gene lookup returns CDR1 SSHAT and CDR2 FNYEAQ (reference sequence). Trimming cost V 5 bases and J 1 base, with 12 bases left between them. The CDR3 totals 14 residues.

The chain is built from TRBV29-1 and TRBJ2-7, with 7 bases matching TRBD1. Germline V gives CDR1 SQVTM, CDR2 ANQGSEA. V shed 0 bases and J 2 bases; nucleotides not matched to a gene: 10. The CDR3 totals 16 residues. CDR3 sequence (DNA): TGCAGCGTTGAAGAAGAAGGGGGCCCCAAGCCCTACGAGCAGTACTTC. As protein: CSVEEEGGPKPYEQYF.

This clone has only a few counts. J is TRBJ1-1 and V is TRBV29-1, with a possible D match to TRBD1 (5 bases). The V gene lost 5 bases and the J gene lost 6 bases, with 10 bases spanning the gap. This CDR3 is built from 11 residues. The V gene's germline CDR1 is SQVTM and CDR2 ANQGSEA. This CDR3 is CSVLGTPEAFF. The CDR3 nucleotides are TGCAGCGTTCTAGGGACCCCTGAAGCTTTCTTT.

The CDR3 protein is CASSQDLGDSYEQYF. CDR3 coding DNA: TGCGCCAGCAGCCAAGATCTCGGAGACAGCTACGAGCAGTACTTC. The chain uses TRBV4-3 and TRBJ2-7; possibly TRBD1 for D (5 bases). V was cut by 0 bases and J by 3 bases, with 12 bases left in between. The CDR3 extends over 15 amino acids. The V gene's germline CDR1 is LGHNA and CDR2 YSLEER.

As to this clone: Other DNA sequences in the same sample also yield this CDR3. The rearrangement uses TRBV5-6 and TRBJ1-5; no firm D call. Trimming took off 0 bases at V and 4 bases at J, with 2 bases between the two ends. Germline V lookup: CDR1 SGHDT, CDR2 YYEEEE. This CDR3 is built from 12 residues. For the CDR3, the DNA is TGTGCCAGCAGCTTGGGGAATCAGCCCCAGCATTTT. This codes for CASSLGNQPQHF.

Concerning this clone itself: This sample also contains other DNA sequences that code for the same CDR3. V gene TRBV29-1 combines with J gene TRBJ2-1; a weak D match, TRBD2 (6 bases). The CDR3 spans 10 residues. Trimming cost V 6 bases and J 9 bases, with 9 bases left between them. CDR1 and CDR2 from the germline V gene are SQVTM and ANQGSEA. The CDR3 DNA is TGCAGCGTCGTGCGGGGTGAGCAGTTCTTC. It specifies CSVVRGEQFF.

This clone was picked up a small number of times. The chain joins TRBV30 to TRBJ1-2; a possible D gene is TRBD1 (5 bases). CDR1 GTSNPN and CDR2 SVGIG come from the germline V gene (reference sequence). V shed 4 bases and J shed 0 bases, with 12 bases lying between them. The CDR3 is made up of 14 amino acids. The CDR3 loop reads CAWNGDGANYGYTF. The DNA for the CDR3 is TGTGCCTGGAACGGGGACGGAGCTAACTATGGCTACACCTTC.

This clone was found a few times. This chain links TRBV19 with TRBJ2-3; D is undetermined. The CDR3 is made up of 12 amino acids. V dropped 7 bases and J dropped 4 bases, with 9 bases sitting between them. The germline V gene encodes CDR1 LNHDA and CDR2 SQIVND (reference sequence). CDR3 sequence: CASNTGPDTQYF. CDR3 bases: TGTGCCAGTAACACGGGTCCAGATACGCAGTATTTT. Using reference TRBV19 and TRBJ2-3 for the parts outside the CDR3, the full variable domain is DGGITQSPKYLFRKEGQNVTLSCEQNLNHDAMYWYRQDPGQGLRLIYYSQIVNDFQKGDIAEGYSVSREKKESFPLTVTSAQKNPTAFYLCASNTGPDTQYFGPGTRLTVL.

The V and J genes are TRBV9 and TRBJ2-7; TRBD1 matches at 8 bases. V was pared by 0 bases and J by 2 bases, with 4 bases of the junction left unmatched. The CDR3 consists of 15 residues. Per the germline V gene, CDR1 is SGDLS and CDR2 is YYNGEE. CDR3 DNA sequence: TGTGCCAGCAGCGTAGGACAGGGGAGTACCTACGAGCAGTACTTC. As protein: CASSVGQGSTYEQYF.

This rearrangement joins TRBV30 to TRBJ1-1, with D perhaps matching TRBD1 (6 bases). The CDR3 has 13 amino acids. CDR1 GTSNPN and CDR2 SVGIG come from the germline V gene (reference sequence). V lost 1 base and J lost 0, with 6 bases in between. For the CDR3, the DNA is TGTGCCTGGAGTGGGACAGTGAACACTGAAGCTTTCTTT. Translated, it gives CAWSGTVNTEAFF.

The J gene is TRBJ1-5, the V gene TRBV4-1; TRBD1 is a possible D gene (5 bases). CDR1 is MGHRA, CDR2 YSYEKL, per germline. The CDR3 extends over 15 amino acids. Trimming took off 0 bases at V and 5 bases at J, with 11 bases between the two ends. This CDR3 reads CASSQDAGGDQPQHF. In DNA, the CDR3 is TGCGCCAGCAGCCAAGATGCTGGGGGGGATCAGCCCCAGCATTTT.

This sequence joins TRBV7-9 and TRBJ2-7, with 8 bases matching TRBD1. This CDR3 spans 15 amino acids. The V gene's germline CDR1 is SEHNR and CDR2 FQNEAQ (reference sequence). V lost 3 bases to trimming and J lost 1 base; unmatched junction nucleotides: 5. CDR3 protein: CASSFSRGLSYEQYF. The CDR3 nucleotides read TGTGCCAGCAGCTTTAGCAGGGGGCTATCCTACGAGCAGTACTTC.

V gene TRBV27 combines with J gene TRBJ2-7; D is unclear. The CDR3 is 14 residues long. Trimming removed 0 bases from V and 2 bases from J, with 8 bases in between. Germline V gene lookup returns CDR1 MNHEY and CDR2 SMNVEV (reference sequence). The CDR3 loop reads CASSLSGSAYEQYF. The CDR3 nucleotides are TGTGCCAGCAGTTTATCAGGGTCCGCCTACGAGCAGTACTTC.

This clone was picked up a small number of times. This chain uses TRBV2 with TRBJ2-7; D is possibly TRBD2 (5 bases). Germline V gene sequence: CDR1 SNHLY, CDR2 FYNNEI. Trimming took 1 base from V and 4 from J, leaving 14 bases between them. The CDR3 extends over 15 amino acids. The chain's CDR3 is CASSEGKAVGYEQYF. DNA for the CDR3: TGTGCCAGCAGTGAAGGAAAAGCGGTGGGGTACGAGCAGTACTTC.